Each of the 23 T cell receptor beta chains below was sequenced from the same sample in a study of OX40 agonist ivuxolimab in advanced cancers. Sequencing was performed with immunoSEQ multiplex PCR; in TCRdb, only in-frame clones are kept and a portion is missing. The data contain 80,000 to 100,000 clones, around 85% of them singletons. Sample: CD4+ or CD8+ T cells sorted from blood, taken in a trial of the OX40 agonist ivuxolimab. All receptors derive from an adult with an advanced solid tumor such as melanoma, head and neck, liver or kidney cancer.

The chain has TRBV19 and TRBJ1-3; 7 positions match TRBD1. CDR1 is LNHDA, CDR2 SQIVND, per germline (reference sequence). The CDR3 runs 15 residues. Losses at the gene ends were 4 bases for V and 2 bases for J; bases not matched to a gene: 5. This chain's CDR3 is CASSTQGGPGNTIYF. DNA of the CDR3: TGTGCCAGTAGTACGCAGGGGGGCCCTGGAAACACCATATATTTT. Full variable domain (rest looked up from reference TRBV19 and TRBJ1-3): DGGITQSPKYLFRKEGQNVTLSCEQNLNHDAMYWYRQDPGQGLRLIYYSQIVNDFQKGDIAEGYSVSREKKESFPLTVTSAQKNPTAFYLCASSTQGGPGNTIYFGEGSWLTVV.

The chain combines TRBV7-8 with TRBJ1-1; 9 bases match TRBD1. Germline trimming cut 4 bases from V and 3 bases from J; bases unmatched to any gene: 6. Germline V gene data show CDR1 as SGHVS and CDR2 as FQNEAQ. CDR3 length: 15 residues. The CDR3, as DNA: TGTGCCAGCAGCTCCACAGGGGGCGCGTACACTGAAGCTTTCTTT. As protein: CASSSTGGAYTEAFF.

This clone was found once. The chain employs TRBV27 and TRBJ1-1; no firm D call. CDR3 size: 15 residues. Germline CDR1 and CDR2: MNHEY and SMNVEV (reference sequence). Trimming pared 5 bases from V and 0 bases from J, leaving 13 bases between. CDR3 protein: CASSPQAVVNTEAFF. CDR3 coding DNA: TGTGCCAGCAGTCCCCAGGCGGTTGTGAACACTGAAGCTTTCTTT.

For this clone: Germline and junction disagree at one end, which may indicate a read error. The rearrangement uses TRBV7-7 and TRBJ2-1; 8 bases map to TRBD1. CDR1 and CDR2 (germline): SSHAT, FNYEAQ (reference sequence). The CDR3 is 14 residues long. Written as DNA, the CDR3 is TGTGCTAGCAGCCCCTCAGGGGGCCTCAATGAGCAGTTCTTC. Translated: CASSPSGGLNEQFF.

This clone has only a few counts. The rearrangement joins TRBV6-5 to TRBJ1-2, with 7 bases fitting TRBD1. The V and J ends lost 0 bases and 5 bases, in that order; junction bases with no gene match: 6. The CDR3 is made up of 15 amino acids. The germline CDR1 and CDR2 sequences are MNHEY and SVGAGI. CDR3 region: CASSYSLQGKYGYTF. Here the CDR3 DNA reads TGTGCCAGCAGTTACTCGTTACAGGGGAAGTATGGCTACACCTTC.

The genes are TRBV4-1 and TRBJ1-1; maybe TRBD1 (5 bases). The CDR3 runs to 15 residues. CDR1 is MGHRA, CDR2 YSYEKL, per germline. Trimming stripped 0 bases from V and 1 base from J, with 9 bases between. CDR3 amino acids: CASSQDGTWNTEAFF. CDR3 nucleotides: TGCGCCAGCAGCCAAGATGGGACGTGGAACACTGAAGCTTTCTTT.

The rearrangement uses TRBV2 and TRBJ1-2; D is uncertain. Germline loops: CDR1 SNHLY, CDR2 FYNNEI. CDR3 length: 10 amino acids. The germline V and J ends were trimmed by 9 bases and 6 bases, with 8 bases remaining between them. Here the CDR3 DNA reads TGTGCCAGGGGAAGGGATGGCTACACCTTC. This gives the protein CARGRDGYTF.

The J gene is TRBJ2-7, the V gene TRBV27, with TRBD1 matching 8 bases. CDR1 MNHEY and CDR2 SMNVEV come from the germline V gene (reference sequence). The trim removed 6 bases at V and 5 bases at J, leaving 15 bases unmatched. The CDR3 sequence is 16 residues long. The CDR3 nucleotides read TGTGCCAGCAGATCCGACAGGGGAGGTGGATGGGACGAGCAGTACTTC. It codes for CASRSDRGGGWDEQYF.

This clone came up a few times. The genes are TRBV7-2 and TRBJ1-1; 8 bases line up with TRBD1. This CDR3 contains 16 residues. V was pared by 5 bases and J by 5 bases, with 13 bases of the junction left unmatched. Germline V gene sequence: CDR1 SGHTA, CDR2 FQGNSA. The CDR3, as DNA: TGTGCCAGCAGCCCTGCTACGGGGACAGGAAAGACTGAAGCTTTCTTT. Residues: CASSPATGTGKTEAFF. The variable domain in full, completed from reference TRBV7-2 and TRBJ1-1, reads GAGVSQSPSNKVTEKGKDVELRCDPISGHTALYWYRQSLGQGLEFLIYFQGNSAPDKSGLPSDRFSAERTGGSVSTLTIQRTQQEDSAVYLCASSPATGTGKTEAFFGQGTRLTVV.

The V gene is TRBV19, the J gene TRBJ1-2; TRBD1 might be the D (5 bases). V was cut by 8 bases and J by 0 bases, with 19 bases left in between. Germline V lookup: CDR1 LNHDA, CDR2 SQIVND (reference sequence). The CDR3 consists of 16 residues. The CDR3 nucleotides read TGTGCCAGTCTGGCGGGAAGAGGACAACCTAACTATGGCTACACCTTC. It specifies CASLAGRGQPNYGYTF.

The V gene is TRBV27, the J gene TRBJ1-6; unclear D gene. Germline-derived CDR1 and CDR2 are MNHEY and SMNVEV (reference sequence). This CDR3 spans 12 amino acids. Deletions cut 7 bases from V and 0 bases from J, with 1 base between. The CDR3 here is CASNSYNSPLHF. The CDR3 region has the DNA TGTGCCAGCAACTCCTATAATTCACCCCTCCACTTT.

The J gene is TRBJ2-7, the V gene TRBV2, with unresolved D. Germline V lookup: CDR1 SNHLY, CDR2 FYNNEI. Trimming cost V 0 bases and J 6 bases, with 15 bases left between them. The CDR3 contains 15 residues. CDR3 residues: CASSEARSSPPEQYF. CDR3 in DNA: TGTGCCAGCAGTGAAGCTCGCAGTTCGCCCCCCGAGCAGTACTTC.

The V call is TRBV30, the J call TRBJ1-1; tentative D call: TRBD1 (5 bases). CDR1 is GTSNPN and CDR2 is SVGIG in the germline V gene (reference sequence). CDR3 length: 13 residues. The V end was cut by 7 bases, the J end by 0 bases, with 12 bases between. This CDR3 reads CASQGFVNTEAFF. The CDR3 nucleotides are TGTGCCTCCCAGGGTTTCGTGAACACTGAAGCTTTCTTT.

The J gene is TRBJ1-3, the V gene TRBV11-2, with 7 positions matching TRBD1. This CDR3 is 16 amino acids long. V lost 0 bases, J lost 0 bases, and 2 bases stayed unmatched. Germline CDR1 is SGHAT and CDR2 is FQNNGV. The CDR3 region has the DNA TGTGCCAGCAGCTTAGACAGGGGGGTCTCTGGAAACACCATATATTTT. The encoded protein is CASSLDRGVSGNTIYF.

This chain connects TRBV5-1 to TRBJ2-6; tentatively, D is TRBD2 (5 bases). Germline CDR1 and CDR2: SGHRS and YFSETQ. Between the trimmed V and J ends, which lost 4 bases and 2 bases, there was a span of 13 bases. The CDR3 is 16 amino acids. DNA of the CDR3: TGCGCCAGCAGCCGAGACTACTGGGCTGGGGCCAACGTCCTGACTTTC. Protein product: CASSRDYWAGANVLTF.

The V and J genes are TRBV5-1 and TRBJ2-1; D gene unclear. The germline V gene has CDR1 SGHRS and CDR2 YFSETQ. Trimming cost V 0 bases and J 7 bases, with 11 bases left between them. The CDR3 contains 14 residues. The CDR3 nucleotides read TGCGCCAGCAGCTTGGACCGACCCGGGAATGAGCAGTTCTTC. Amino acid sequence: CASSLDRPGNEQFF.

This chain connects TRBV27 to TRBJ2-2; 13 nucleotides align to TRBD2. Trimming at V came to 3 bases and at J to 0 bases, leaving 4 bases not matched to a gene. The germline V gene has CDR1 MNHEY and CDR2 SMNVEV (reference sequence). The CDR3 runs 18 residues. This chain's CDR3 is CASSFRLAGGANTGELFF. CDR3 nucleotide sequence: TGTGCCAGCAGTTTCCGACTAGCGGGAGGCGCGAACACCGGGGAGCTGTTTTTT.

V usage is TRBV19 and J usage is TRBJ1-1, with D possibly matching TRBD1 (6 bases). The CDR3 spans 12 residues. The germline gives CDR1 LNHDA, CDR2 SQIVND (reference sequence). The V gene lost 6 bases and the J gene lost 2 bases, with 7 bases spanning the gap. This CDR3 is CASRDSNTEAFF. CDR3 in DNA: TGTGCCAGTAGGGACAGTAACACTGAAGCTTTCTTT.

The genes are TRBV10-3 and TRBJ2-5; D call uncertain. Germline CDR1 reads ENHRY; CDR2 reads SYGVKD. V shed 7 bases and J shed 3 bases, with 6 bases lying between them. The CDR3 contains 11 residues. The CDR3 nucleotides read TGTGCCATCAAAAGGGAAGAGACCCAGTACTTC. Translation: CAIKREETQYF.

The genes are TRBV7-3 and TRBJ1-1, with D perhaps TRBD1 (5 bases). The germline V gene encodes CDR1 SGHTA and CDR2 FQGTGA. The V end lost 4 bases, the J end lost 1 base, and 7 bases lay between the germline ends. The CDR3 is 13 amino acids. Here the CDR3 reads CASSSGQNTEAFF. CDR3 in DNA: TGTGCCAGCAGCTCAGGACAGAACACTGAAGCTTTCTTT.

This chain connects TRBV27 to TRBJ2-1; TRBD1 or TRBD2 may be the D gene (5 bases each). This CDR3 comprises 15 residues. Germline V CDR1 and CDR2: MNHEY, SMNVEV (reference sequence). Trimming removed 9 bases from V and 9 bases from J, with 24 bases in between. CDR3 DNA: TGTGCCAGTGGCCCCAGGGCTAGCATCTCGAGTGAGCAGTTCTTC. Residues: CASGPRASISSEQFF.

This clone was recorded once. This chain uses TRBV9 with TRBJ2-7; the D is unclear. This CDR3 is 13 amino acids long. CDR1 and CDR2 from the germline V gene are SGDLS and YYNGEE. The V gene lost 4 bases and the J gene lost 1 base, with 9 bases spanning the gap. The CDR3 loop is CASSPRMSYEQYF. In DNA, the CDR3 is TGTGCCAGCAGCCCCCGCATGTCCTACGAGCAGTACTTC.

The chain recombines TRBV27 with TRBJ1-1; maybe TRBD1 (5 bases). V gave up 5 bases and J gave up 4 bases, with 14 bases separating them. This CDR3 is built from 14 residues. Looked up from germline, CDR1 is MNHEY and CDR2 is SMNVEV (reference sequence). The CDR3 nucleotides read TGTGCCAGCAGTCCTACGGGACCACGCACTGAAGCTTTCTTT. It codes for CASSPTGPRTEAFF.